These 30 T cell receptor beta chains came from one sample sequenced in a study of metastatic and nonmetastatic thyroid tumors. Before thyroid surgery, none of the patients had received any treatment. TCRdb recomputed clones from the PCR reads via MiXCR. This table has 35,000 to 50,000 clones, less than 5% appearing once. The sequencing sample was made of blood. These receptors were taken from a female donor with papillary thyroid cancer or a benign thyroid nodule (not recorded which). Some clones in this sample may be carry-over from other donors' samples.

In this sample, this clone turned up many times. The CDR3 region has the DNA TGTGCCAGCAGTTACTCGGGCTCTGGAAATTTCCCTCATGAGCAGTTCTTC. Its protein is CASSYSGSGNFPHEQFF. The chain combines TRBV6-5 with TRBJ2-1; D is ambiguous. The V gene lost 0 bases and the J gene lost 8 bases, with 20 bases spanning the gap. In germline, CDR1 is MNHEY, CDR2 SVGAGI. The CDR3 totals 17 residues.

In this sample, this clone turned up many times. The CDR3 reads CSARSILAGESYEQYF. The CDR3 region has the DNA TGCAGTGCTAGATCGATACTAGCGGGAGAGAGCTACGAGCAGTACTTC. The chain recombines TRBV20-1 with TRBJ2-7; 11 bases are shared with TRBD2. Germline CDR1 and CDR2: DFQATT and SNEGSKA (reference sequence). V was pared by 2 bases and J by 3 bases, with 9 bases of the junction left unmatched. This CDR3 is 16 amino acids long.

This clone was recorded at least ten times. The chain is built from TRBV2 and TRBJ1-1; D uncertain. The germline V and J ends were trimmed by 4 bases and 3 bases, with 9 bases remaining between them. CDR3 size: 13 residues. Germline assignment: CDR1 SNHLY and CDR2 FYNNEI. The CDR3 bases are TGTGCCAGCAGTGTACTGAGGGACACTGAAGCTTTCTTT. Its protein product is CASSVLRDTEAFF.

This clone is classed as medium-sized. CDR3 loop: CASSSQVSSYEQYF. The CDR3 DNA reads TGTGCCAGCAGTTCACAGGTGAGCTCCTACGAGCAGTACTTC. The chain joins TRBV6-1 to TRBJ2-7; D may be TRBD1 (5 bases). This CDR3 has 14 amino acids. V was shortened by 5 bases and J by 0 bases, with 11 bases between the two germline ends. Germline CDR1 MNHNS, CDR2 SASEGT.

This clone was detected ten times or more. For the CDR3, the DNA is TGTGCCAGCAGCAGTAAGGCGGATTATGGCTACACCTTC. It codes for CASSSKADYGYTF. The V gene is TRBV25-1, the J gene TRBJ1-2; D is uncertain. The CDR3 runs 13 residues. Germline loops: CDR1 MGHDK, CDR2 SYGVNS. V was shortened by 6 bases and J by 5 bases, with 13 bases between the two germline ends.

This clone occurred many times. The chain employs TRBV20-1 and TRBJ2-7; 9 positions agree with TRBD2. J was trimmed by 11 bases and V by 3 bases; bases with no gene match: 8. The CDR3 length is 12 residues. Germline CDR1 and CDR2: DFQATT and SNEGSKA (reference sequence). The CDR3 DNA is TGCAGTGCTAGTTGGCGGGAGGGCCTAGAGTACTTC. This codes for CSASWREGLEYF.

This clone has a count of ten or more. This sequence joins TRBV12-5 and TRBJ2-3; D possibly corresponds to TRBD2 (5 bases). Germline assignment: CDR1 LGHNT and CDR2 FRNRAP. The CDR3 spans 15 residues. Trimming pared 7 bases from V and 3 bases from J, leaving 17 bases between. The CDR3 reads CASAGMMTRTDTQYF. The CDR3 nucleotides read TGTGCTAGTGCCGGGATGATGACCCGAACAGATACGCAGTATTTT.

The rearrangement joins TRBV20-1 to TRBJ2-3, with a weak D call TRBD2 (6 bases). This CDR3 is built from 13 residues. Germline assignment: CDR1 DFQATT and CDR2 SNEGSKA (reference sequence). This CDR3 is CSAPGEGTDTQYF. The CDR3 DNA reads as TGCAGCGCCCCGGGAGAAGGGACAGATACGCAGTATTTT.

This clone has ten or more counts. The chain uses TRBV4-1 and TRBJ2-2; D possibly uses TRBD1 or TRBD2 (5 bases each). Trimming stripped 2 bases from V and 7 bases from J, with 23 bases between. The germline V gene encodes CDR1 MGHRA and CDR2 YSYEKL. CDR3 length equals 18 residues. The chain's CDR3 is CASSQRIGITRGDGELFF. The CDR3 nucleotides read TGCGCCAGCAGCCAAAGGATCGGGATTACCCGAGGGGACGGGGAGCTGTTTTTT.

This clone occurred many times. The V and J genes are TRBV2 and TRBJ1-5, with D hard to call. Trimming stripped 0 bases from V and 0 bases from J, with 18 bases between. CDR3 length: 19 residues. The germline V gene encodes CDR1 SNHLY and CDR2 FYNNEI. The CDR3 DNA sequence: TGTGCCAGCAGTGAAGCGCTCGGTCCGGGGTGGCATAGCAATCAGCCCCAGCATTTT. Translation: CASSEALGPGWHSNQPQHF.

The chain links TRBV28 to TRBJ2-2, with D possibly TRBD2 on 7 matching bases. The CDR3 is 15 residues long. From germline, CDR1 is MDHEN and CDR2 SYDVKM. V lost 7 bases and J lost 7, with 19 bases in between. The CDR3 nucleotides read TGTGCCAGCAAGAGGGGGGGGTCTATGGGCGGGGAGCTGTTTTTT. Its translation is CASKRGGSMGGELFF.

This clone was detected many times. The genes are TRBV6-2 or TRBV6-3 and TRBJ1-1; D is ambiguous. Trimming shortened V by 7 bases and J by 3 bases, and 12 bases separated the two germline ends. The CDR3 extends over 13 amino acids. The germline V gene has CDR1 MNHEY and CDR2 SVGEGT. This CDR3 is CASTSVLDTEAFF. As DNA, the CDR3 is TGTGCCAGCACTTCTGTTCTGGACACTGAAGCTTTCTTT.

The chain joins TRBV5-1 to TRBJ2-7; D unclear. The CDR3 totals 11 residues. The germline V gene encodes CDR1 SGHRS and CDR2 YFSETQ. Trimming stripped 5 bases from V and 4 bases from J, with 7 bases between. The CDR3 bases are TGCGCCAGCAGATTTGGGTACGAGCAGTACTTC. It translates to CASRFGYEQYF.

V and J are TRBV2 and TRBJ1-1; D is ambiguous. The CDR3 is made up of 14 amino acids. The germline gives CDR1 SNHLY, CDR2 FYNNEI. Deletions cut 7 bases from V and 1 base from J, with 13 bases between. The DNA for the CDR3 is TGTGCCAGCAAAGTACCAGCTCGGAACACTGAAGCTTTCTTT. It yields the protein CASKVPARNTEAFF.

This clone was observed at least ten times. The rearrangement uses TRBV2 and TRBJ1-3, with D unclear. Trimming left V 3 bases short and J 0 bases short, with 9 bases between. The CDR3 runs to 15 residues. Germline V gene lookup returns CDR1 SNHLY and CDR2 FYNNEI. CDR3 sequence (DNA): TGTGCCAGCAGTGATAGGTTTGGCTCTGGAAACACCATATATTTT. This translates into CASSDRFGSGNTIYF.

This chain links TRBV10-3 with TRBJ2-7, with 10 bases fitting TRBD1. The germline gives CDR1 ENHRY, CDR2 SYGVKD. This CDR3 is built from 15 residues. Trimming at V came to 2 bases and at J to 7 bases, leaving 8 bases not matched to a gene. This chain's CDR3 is CAISEGGQGVREQYF. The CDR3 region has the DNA TGTGCCATCAGTGAGGGTGGACAGGGGGTAAGGGAGCAGTACTTC.

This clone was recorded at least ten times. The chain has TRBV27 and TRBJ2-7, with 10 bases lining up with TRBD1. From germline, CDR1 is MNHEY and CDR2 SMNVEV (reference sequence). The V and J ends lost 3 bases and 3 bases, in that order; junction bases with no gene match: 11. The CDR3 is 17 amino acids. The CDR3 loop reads CASSLATGGKMDYEQYF. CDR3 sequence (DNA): TGTGCCAGCAGTTTGGCGACAGGGGGCAAGATGGACTACGAGCAGTACTTC.

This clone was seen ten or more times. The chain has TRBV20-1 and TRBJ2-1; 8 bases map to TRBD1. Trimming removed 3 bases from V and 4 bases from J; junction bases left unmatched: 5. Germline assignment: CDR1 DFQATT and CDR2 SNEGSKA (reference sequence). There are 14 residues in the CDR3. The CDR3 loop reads CSARPRGHYNEQFF. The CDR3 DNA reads TGCAGTGCTAGGCCCAGGGGGCATTACAATGAGCAGTTCTTC.

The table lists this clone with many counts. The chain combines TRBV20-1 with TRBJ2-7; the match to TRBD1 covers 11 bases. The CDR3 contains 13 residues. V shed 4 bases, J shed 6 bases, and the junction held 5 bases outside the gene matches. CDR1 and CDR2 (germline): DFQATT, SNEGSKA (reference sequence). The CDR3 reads CSAKPGTGGEQYF. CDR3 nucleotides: TGCAGTGCTAAACCCGGGACAGGGGGCGAGCAGTACTTC.

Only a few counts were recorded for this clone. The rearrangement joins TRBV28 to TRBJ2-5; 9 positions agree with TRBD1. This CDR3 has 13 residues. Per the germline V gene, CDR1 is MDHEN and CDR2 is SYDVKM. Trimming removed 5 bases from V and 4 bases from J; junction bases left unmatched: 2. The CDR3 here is CASSPDRGETQYF. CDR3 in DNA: TGTGCCAGCAGTCCGGACAGGGGAGAGACCCAGTACTTC. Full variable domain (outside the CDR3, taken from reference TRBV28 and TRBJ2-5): DVKVTQSSRYLVKRTGEKVFLECVQDMDHENMFWYRQDPGLGLRLIYFSYDVKMKEKGDIPEGYSVSREKKERFSLILESASTNQTSMYLCASSPDRGETQYFGPGTRLLVL.

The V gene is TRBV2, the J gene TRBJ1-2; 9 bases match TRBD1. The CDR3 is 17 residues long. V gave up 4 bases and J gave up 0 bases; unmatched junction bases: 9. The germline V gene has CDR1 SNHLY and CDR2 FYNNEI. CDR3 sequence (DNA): TGTGCCAGCAGTGGGGACACAGGGGGCGCCCCTAACTATGGCTACACCTTC. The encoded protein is CASSGDTGGAPNYGYTF.

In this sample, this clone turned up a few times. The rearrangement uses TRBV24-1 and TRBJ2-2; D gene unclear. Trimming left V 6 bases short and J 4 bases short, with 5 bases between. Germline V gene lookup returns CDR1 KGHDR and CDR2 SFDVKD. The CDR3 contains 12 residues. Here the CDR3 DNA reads TGTGCCACCAGTTTGGGCACCGGGGAGCTGTTTTTT. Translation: CATSLGTGELFF.

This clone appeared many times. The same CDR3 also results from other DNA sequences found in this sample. CDR3 loop: CASSRVGQGARGYTF. In nucleotides, the CDR3 is TGTGCCAGCAGCCGCGTGGGACAGGGGGCGCGCGGCTACACCTTC. The chain is built from TRBV3-1 and TRBJ1-2; TRBD1 matches 12 bases. The CDR3 spans 15 residues. CDR1 and CDR2 from the germline V gene are LGHDT and YNNKEL (reference sequence). V shed 4 bases and J 8 bases; nucleotides not matched to a gene: 8. Together with reference TRBV3-1 and TRBJ1-2, the CDR3 gives the full variable domain: DTAVSQTPKYLVTQMGNDKSIKCEQNLGHDTMYWYKQDSKKFLKIMFSYNNKELIINETVPNRFSPKSPDKAHLNLHINSLELGDSAVYFCASSRVGQGARGYTFGSGTRLTVV.

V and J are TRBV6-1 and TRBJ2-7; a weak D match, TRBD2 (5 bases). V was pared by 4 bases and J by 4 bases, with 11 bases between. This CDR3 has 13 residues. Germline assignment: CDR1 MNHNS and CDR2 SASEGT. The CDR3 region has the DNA TGTGCCAGCAGTGCCCTGGGCGGGTACGAGCAGTACTTC. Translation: CASSALGGYEQYF.

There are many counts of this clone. For the CDR3, the DNA is TGTGCCAGCAGCTTAGGGACTAGCGGGAGGAGGATCACCGGGGAGCTGTTTTTT. Residues: CASSLGTSGRRITGELFF. The rearrangement uses TRBV9 and TRBJ2-2; 15 bases fit TRBD2. The V segment lost 4 bases and the J segment 4 bases; nucleotides outside the gene matches: 8. CDR1 SGDLS and CDR2 YYNGEE come from the germline V gene. This CDR3 region has 18 residues.

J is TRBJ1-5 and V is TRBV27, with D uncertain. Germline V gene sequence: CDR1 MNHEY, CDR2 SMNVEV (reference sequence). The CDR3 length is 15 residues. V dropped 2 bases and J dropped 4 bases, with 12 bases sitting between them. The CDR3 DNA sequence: TGTGCCAGCAGTTTAAATGGCAGACTAAATCAGCCCCAGCATTTT. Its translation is CASSLNGRLNQPQHF.

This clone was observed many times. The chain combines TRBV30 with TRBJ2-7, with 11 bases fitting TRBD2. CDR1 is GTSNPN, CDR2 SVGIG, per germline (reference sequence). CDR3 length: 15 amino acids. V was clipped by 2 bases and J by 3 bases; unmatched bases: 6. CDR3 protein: CAWSLTSGKNYEQYF. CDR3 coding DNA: TGTGCCTGGAGTTTGACTAGCGGGAAAAACTACGAGCAGTACTTC.

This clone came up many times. The CDR3 protein is CSAPTGAFNEKLFF. For the CDR3, the DNA is TGCAGTGCCCCGACAGGAGCCTTTAATGAAAAACTGTTTTTT. The rearrangement links TRBV20-1 to TRBJ1-4; possibly TRBD1 for D (6 bases). In germline, CDR1 is DFQATT, CDR2 SNEGSKA (reference sequence). Trimming took 6 bases from V and 4 from J, leaving 15 bases between them. The CDR3 is 14 amino acids.

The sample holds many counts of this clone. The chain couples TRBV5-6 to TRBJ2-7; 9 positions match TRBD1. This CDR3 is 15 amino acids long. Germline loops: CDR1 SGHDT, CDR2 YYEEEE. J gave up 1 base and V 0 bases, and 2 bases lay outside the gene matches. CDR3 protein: CASSLVQGASYEQYF. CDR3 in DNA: TGTGCCAGCAGCTTGGTACAGGGGGCTTCCTACGAGCAGTACTTC. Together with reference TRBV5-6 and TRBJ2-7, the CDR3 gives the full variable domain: DAGVTQSPTHLIKTRGQQVTLRCSPKSGHDTVSWYQQALGQGPQFIFQYYEEEERQRGNFPDRFSGHQFPNYSSELNVNALLLGDSALYLCASSLVQGASYEQYFGPGTRLTVT.

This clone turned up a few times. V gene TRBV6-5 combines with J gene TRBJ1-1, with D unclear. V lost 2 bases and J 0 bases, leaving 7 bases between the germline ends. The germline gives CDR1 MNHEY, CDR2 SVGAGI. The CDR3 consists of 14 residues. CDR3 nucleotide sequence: TGTGCCAGCAGTTACAGGGTTATGAACACTGAAGCTTTCTTT. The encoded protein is CASSYRVMNTEAFF.